The clone carrying this T cell receptor (beta chain) was recorded many times. Its antigen remains unidentified. The data originate from a study of T-cell reconstitution after alpha-beta-depleted transplantation in children. Germline assignment: CDR1 SGHAT and CDR2 FQNNGV. The CDR3 is 15 amino acids. V lost 1 base, J lost 2 bases, and 9 bases lay in between. The TCRbeta library incorporated unique molecular identifiers. TCRdb redid the calling of the PCR reads with MiXCR, one entry per CDR3 protein. The repertoire has over 150,000 distinct CDR3 sequences, 5.5% to 7% of them found once; the top ten carry approximately 4.1%. General observations from the study: About two months after transplant, alpha-beta T cells reportedly came from several hundred expanded graft clones.

This TCR was recovered from a girl under two years old with combined immunodeficiency, due to receive a stem cell transplant. The chain joins TRBV11-2 to TRBJ2-1, with D uncertain. Sequencing was performed on PBMCs, taken before TCRalphabeta/CD19-depleted stem cell transplant. Here the CDR3 reads CASSLGNLPYNEQFF. The CDR3 bases are TGTGCCAGCAGCTTAGGAAACCTCCCCTACAATGAGCAGTTCTTC.